These T cell receptor beta chains were read from a single sample in a study of T cell responses to AZD1222 COVID-19 vaccine. Here immunoSEQ multiplex PCR was the method, and the copy in TCRdb shows in-frame clones only, minus some. This table has 150,000 to 200,000 clones, around 92% appearing once. The source was peripheral blood, collected on day 0 of AZD1222 vaccination. These receptors were collected from an adult in good health. Each CDR3 is given with its conserved first and last residue. Fields, in order: D gene, CDR3 length, V gene, J gene, CDR3 protein, CDR3 DNA. A D gene is named only where the DNA matches it firmly.

d_gene: .
len: 16
v_gene: TRBV7-9
j_gene: TRBJ1-2
CDR3aa: CASSPIRGRTNYGYTF
CDR3nt: TGTGCCAGCAGCCCCATCCGGGGCAGAACTAACTATGGCTACACCTTC

d_gene: .
len: 14
v_gene: TRBV14
j_gene: TRBJ1-6
CDR3aa: CASSQETGRSPLHF
CDR3nt: TGTGCCAGCAGCCAAGAAACAGGAAGGTCACCCCTCCACTTT

d_gene: .
len: 14
v_gene: TRBV28
j_gene: TRBJ1-2
CDR3aa: CASSSLLGLNGYTF
CDR3nt: TGTGCCAGCAGTTCTCTTCTGGGGTTAAATGGCTACACCTTC

d_gene: .
len: 13
v_gene: TRBV2
j_gene: TRBJ1-3
CDR3aa: CASSGGGGNTIYF
CDR3nt: TGTGCCAGCAGCGGGGGAGGGGGAAACACCATATATTTT

d_gene: .
len: 12
v_gene: TRBV6-2/TRBV6-3
j_gene: TRBJ1-2
CDR3aa: CASSTQGGGYTF
CDR3nt: TGTGCCAGCAGTACCCAGGGAGGTGGCTACACCTTC

d_gene: .
len: 17
v_gene: TRBV12-1
j_gene: TRBJ2-7
CDR3aa: CASSSPDLSIISYEQYF
CDR3nt: TGTGCCAGCAGCTCACCCGACCTCTCTATAATCAGCTACGAGCAGTACTTC

d_gene: TRBD1
len: 16
v_gene: TRBV6-6
j_gene: TRBJ1-4
CDR3aa: CASRDRGRGVNEKLFF
CDR3nt: TGTGCCAGCAGAGACAGGGGGCGGGGGGTTAATGAAAAACTGTTTTTT

d_gene: TRBD1
len: 16
v_gene: TRBV6-5
j_gene: TRBJ1-2
CDR3aa: CASSYLFGQARYGYTF
CDR3nt: TGTGCCAGCAGTTATTTGTTCGGACAGGCACGGTATGGCTACACCTTC

d_gene: TRBD1
len: 16
v_gene: TRBV7-9
j_gene: TRBJ2-7
CDR3aa: CASRAWGHRGLDEQYF
CDR3nt: TGTGCCAGCCGAGCTTGGGGCCACAGGGGGCTTGACGAGCAGTACTTC

d_gene: .
len: 13
v_gene: TRBV6-5
j_gene: TRBJ2-5
CDR3aa: CASSSRGEETQYF
CDR3nt: TGTGCCAGCAGCTCCAGGGGAGAAGAGACCCAGTACTTC

d_gene: .
len: 14
v_gene: TRBV27
j_gene: TRBJ1-2
CDR3aa: CASSFNVGGNGYTF
CDR3nt: TGTGCCAGCAGTTTCAATGTTGGGGGAAATGGCTACACCTTC